These 20 T cell receptor beta chains were sequenced from one sample in a study of shared clonotypes between healthy human individuals. Sequencing used immunoSEQ multiplex PCR; TCRdb keeps in-frame clones, though not all of them. This table has about 610,000 clones, less than 98% appearing once. Sequenced input: naive CD4+ T cells sorted from blood. This sample's subset: CD45RA+ positively selected. The receptor set was obtained from a woman aged 30 to 39 in good health.

The J gene is TRBJ2-3, the V gene TRBV5-1, with D possibly being TRBD1 (6 bases). Per germline, CDR1 SGHRS and CDR2 YFSETQ. CDR3 length: 17 residues. Trimming took off 0 bases at V and 0 bases at J, with 14 bases between the two ends. CDR3 sequence: CASSLAGTIGSTDTQYF. The CDR3 region has the DNA TGCGCCAGCAGCTTGGCCGGGACAATTGGTAGCACAGATACGCAGTATTTT.

The chain combines TRBV7-3 with TRBJ2-2, with D possibly TRBD2 on 5 matching bases. Germline values: CDR1 SGHTA, CDR2 FQGTGA. V was cut by 5 bases and J by 0 bases, with 19 bases left in between. The CDR3 extends over 18 amino acids. Here the CDR3 DNA reads TGTGCCAGCAGCAGAGGGCCCCTTCCCCGATCGAACACCGGGGAGCTGTTTTTT. The encoded protein is CASSRGPLPRSNTGELFF.

This sequence joins TRBV4-1 and TRBJ2-6, with 7 bases fitting TRBD2. Looked up from germline, CDR1 is MGHRA and CDR2 is YSYEKL. Trimming cost V 3 bases and J 0 bases; bases outside gene matches: 8. The CDR3 length is 18 residues. CDR3 loop: CASSHPVAGPSGANVLTF. CDR3 coding DNA: TGCGCCAGCAGCCACCCGGTAGCGGGCCCCTCTGGGGCCAACGTCCTGACTTTC.

The gene calls are TRBV28 and TRBJ2-3; TRBD2 is a possible D gene (6 bases). Germline V gives CDR1 MDHEN, CDR2 SYDVKM. V was clipped by 1 base and J by 3 bases, with 11 bases between them. The CDR3 sequence is 15 residues long. The CDR3 nucleotides are TGTGCCAGCAGTTTATCCCTGGGGGGAACAGATACGCAGTATTTT. Protein product: CASSLSLGGTDTQYF.

The rearrangement links TRBV11-2 to TRBJ2-3; possibly TRBD2 for D (6 bases). V lost 5 bases, J lost 1 base, and 13 bases lay in between. CDR1 is SGHAT, CDR2 FQNNGV, per germline. This CDR3 comprises 15 residues. The CDR3 bases are TGTGCCAGCAGCCCCCGTAGCGGCCGCACAGATACGCAGTATTTT. Its protein product is CASSPRSGRTDTQYF.

V and J are TRBV6-4 and TRBJ2-6; D gene unclear. Germline CDR1 and CDR2: MRHNA and SNTAGT. V lost 3 bases and J 0 bases, leaving 9 bases between the germline ends. CDR3 length: 16 residues. The CDR3 nucleotides read TGTGCCAGCAGTGATGTTGGCAACTCTGGGGCCAACGTCCTGACTTTC. It is translated as CASSDVGNSGANVLTF.

The chain combines TRBV10-3 with TRBJ2-3, with TRBD1 matching 7 bases. The length of the CDR3 is 16 residues. CDR1 and CDR2 (germline): ENHRY, SYGVKD. With 2 bases clipped from V and 2 bases from J, the junction kept 7 bases outside the gene matches. The CDR3 region is CAISEPRDSYTDTQYF. CDR3 bases: TGTGCCATCAGTGAGCCTCGGGACAGTTACACAGATACGCAGTATTTT.

The genes are TRBV27 and TRBJ2-1; possible D gene TRBD1, 5 bases. The CDR3 sequence is 14 residues long. Trimming shortened V by 10 bases and J by 7 bases, and 20 bases separated the two germline ends. The V gene's germline CDR1 is MNHEY and CDR2 SMNVEV (reference sequence). The CDR3 sequence: CATTDQGRWNEQFF. In DNA, the CDR3 is TGTGCCACCACCGACCAGGGTCGGTGGAATGAGCAGTTCTTC.

The chain carries TRBV28 and TRBJ1-1; 7 nucleotides line up with TRBD1. This CDR3 is 15 amino acids long. Germline-derived CDR1 and CDR2 are MDHEN and SYDVKM. Germline trimming cut 1 base from V and 0 bases from J; bases unmatched to any gene: 2. CDR3 sequence (DNA): TGTGCCAGCAGTTTATTAGGGGGCATGAACACTGAAGCTTTCTTT. Encoded protein: CASSLLGGMNTEAFF.

Only one count was recorded for this clone. The chain recombines TRBV11-2 with TRBJ2-3; 7 bases map to TRBD1. Unmatched junction bases numbered 5, after V lost 3 bases and J lost 5 bases. There are 14 residues in the CDR3. Germline V CDR1 and CDR2: SGHAT, FQNNGV. The CDR3 region is CASSFPTGLDTQYF. CDR3 nucleotides: TGTGCCAGCAGCTTCCCGACAGGGTTAGATACGCAGTATTTT.

The table lists this clone with a count of one. V is TRBV28 and J is TRBJ1-4, with TRBD1 matching over 8 bases. Germline V gene data show CDR1 as MDHEN and CDR2 as SYDVKM. V lost 6 bases and J lost 9; bases outside the gene matches: 12. The CDR3 loop spans 15 amino acids. The DNA for the CDR3 is TGTGCCAGCAGCACCGGAGGGACAGGTGCCCAAAAACTGTTTTTT. Translation gives CASSTGGTGAQKLFF.

The chain joins TRBV5-1 to TRBJ2-2; a possible D gene is TRBD2 (5 bases). Germline V gene lookup returns CDR1 SGHRS and CDR2 YFSETQ. V lost 0 bases and J lost 4, with 10 bases in between. There are 15 residues in the CDR3. For the CDR3, the DNA is TGCGCCAGCAGCTTGGCGTCGGGGTCCACCGGGGAGCTGTTTTTT. The encoded protein is CASSLASGSTGELFF.

V and J are TRBV10-2 and TRBJ1-1; D unresolved. Trimming left V 7 bases short and J 5 bases short, with 23 bases between. The length of the CDR3 is 16 residues. Germline V gene sequence: CDR1 WSHSY, CDR2 SAAADI. CDR3 region: CASTPYSPGVGTEAFF. Written as DNA, the CDR3 is TGCGCCAGCACACCCTATTCACCGGGCGTAGGAACTGAAGCTTTCTTT.

The chain recombines TRBV9 with TRBJ2-1; possible D gene TRBD2, 6 bases. Trimming stripped 1 base from V and 7 bases from J, with 12 bases between. The CDR3 is 14 residues long. The germline V gene encodes CDR1 SGDLS and CDR2 YYNGEE. The CDR3 is CASSVRDLNNEQFF. CDR3 DNA sequence: TGTGCCAGCAGCGTAAGGGACTTGAATAATGAGCAGTTCTTC. Complete variable domain (other parts from reference TRBV9 and TRBJ2-1): DSGVTQTPKHLITATGQRVTLRCSPRSGDLSVYWYQQSLDQGLQFLIQYYNGEERAKGNILERFSAQQFPDLHSELNLSSLELGDSALYFCASSVRDLNNEQFFGPGTRLTVL.

The genes are TRBV2 and TRBJ2-1; 10 bases align to TRBD2. The germline CDR1 and CDR2 sequences are SNHLY and FYNNEI. The CDR3 runs 14 residues. V was clipped by 7 bases and J by 8 bases; unmatched bases: 8. The CDR3 spells CASTKREGLDEQFF. DNA of the CDR3: TGTGCCAGCACAAAGCGGGAGGGCCTCGATGAGCAGTTCTTC.

This chain connects TRBV6-5 to TRBJ2-5; D could derive from TRBD1 or TRBD2 (5 bases each). The CDR3 extends over 14 amino acids. Deletions cut 10 bases from V and 5 bases from J, with 20 bases between. Germline V gene data show CDR1 as MNHEY and CDR2 as SVGAGI. The CDR3 DNA reads as TGTGCCACCATGGGACGGAGAGTGTCGGAGACCCAGTACTTC. Translation gives CATMGRRVSETQYF.

CDR3 region: CASSPGSLSVYEQYF. The CDR3 bases are TGTGCCAGCAGCCCGGGGTCCCTTTCCGTCTACGAGCAGTACTTC. The J gene is TRBJ2-7, the V gene TRBV5-4, with a weak D call TRBD2 (5 bases). V dropped 4 bases and J dropped 3 bases, with 17 bases sitting between them. The CDR3 extends over 15 amino acids. Germline V lookup: CDR1 SGHNT, CDR2 YYREEE (reference sequence).

V and J are TRBV28 and TRBJ1-2; TRBD1 matches 7 bases. The CDR3 is 15 amino acids. Germline V gene data show CDR1 as MDHEN and CDR2 as SYDVKM. V dropped 6 bases and J dropped 3; count of bases not matched to a gene: 10. Here the CDR3 reads CASRSGQPSHYGYTF. Written as DNA, the CDR3 is TGTGCCAGCAGGTCGGGACAGCCTTCGCACTATGGCTACACCTTC.

V is TRBV20-1 and J is TRBJ2-5; D is uncertain. The CDR3 is 11 residues long. The germline gives CDR1 DFQATT, CDR2 SNEGSKA (reference sequence). The V and J ends lost 5 bases and 2 bases respectively, with 6 bases between them. The CDR3 coding sequence is TGCAGTGCTGATATACAAGAGACCCAGTACTTC. Its translation is CSADIQETQYF.

J is TRBJ2-5 and V is TRBV28; tentative D call: TRBD1 (5 bases). The assigned J gene may be wrong: the sequence end matches TRBJ2-7 better. The CDR3 is 14 amino acids. The germline V gene has CDR1 MDHEN and CDR2 SYDVKM. The CDR3 reads CASSLGQPPYEQYF. Here the CDR3 DNA reads TGTGCCAGCAGTTTAGGACAACCCCCCTACGAGCAGTACTTC.